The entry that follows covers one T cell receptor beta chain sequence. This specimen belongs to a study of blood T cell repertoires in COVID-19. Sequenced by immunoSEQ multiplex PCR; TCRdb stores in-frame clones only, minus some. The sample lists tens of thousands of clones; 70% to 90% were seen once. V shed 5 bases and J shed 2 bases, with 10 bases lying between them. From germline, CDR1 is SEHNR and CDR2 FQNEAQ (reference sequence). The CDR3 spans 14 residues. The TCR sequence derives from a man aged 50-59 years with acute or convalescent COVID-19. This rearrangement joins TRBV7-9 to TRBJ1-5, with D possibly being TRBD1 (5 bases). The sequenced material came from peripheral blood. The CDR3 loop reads CASSGPGGNQPQHF. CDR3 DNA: TGTGCCAGCAGCGGCCCGGGGGGCAATCAGCCCCAGCATTTT.